A selection of T cell receptor beta chains follows, all from one sample in a study of T cells expressing NK-cell markers. Each CDR3 protein gets one entry in TCRdb, which reprocessed the 5' RACE reads and gives no DNA. With tens of thousands of distinct CDR3 sequences in the sample, the ten largest clones hold roughly 60%. Sequencing was carried out using blood T cells: a sorted CD56 or NKG2C T cell subset, CD4+ or CD8+ T cells, or bulk PBMC T cells (not recorded which). The receptors derive from a woman between 18 and 70 years old in good health. Each CDR3 is given with its conserved first and last residue.

v_gene: TRBV18
j_gene: TRBJ2-7
CDR3aa: CASSPIGVGDISYEQYF

v_gene: TRBV21-1
j_gene: TRBJ2-7
CDR3aa: CASSSWDKSDEQYF

v_gene: TRBV27
j_gene: TRBJ1-3
CDR3aa: CASSELGGSGNTIYF

v_gene: TRBV7-2
j_gene: TRBJ2-7
CDR3aa: CASSLAGVGSYEQYF

v_gene: TRBV4-1
j_gene: TRBJ1-3
CDR3aa: CASSQGPRHSSSGNTIYF

v_gene: TRBV20-1
j_gene: TRBJ2-7
CDR3aa: CAAGGSPERDEQYF

v_gene: TRBV5-1
j_gene: TRBJ1-2
CDR3aa: CASSLGEAGANYGYTF

v_gene: TRBV7-8
j_gene: TRBJ2-7
CDR3aa: CASSQIRAPYEQYF

v_gene: TRBV7-9
j_gene: TRBJ2-6
CDR3aa: CAPSAGAGANVLTF

v_gene: TRBV11-2
j_gene: TRBJ2-7
CDR3aa: CASSAGTGGVEQYF

v_gene: TRBV24-1
j_gene: TRBJ2-2
CDR3aa: CATSDWTGGTGELFF

v_gene: TRBV4-2
j_gene: TRBJ2-7
CDR3aa: CASSRREGGEQYF

v_gene: TRBV2
j_gene: TRBJ2-7
CDR3aa: CASSPTSGLFYEQYF

v_gene: TRBV5-4
j_gene: TRBJ2-1
CDR3aa: CASSPPGREEQFF

v_gene: TRBV5-1
j_gene: TRBJ2-1
CDR3aa: CASSYLGVDVDEQFF

v_gene: TRBV5-5
j_gene: TRBJ2-1
CDR3aa: CASSLFPFSGSLNEQFF

v_gene: TRBV9
j_gene: TRBJ1-2
CDR3aa: CASSVAQVPGPYGYTF

v_gene: TRBV20-1
j_gene: TRBJ2-7
CDR3aa: CSARTLSSYEQYF

v_gene: TRBV21-1
j_gene: TRBJ2-1
CDR3aa: CASTSPMGGGIRDEQFF

v_gene: TRBV12-3/TRBV12-4
j_gene: TRBJ2-3
CDR3aa: CASSLTPTGTSVGDTQYF

v_gene: TRBV7-8
j_gene: TRBJ2-7
CDR3aa: CASSYEGLKDEQYF

v_gene: TRBV12-3/TRBV12-4
j_gene: TRBJ2-3
CDR3aa: CASNLDRGRLEDTQYF

v_gene: TRBV7-9
j_gene: TRBJ2-5
CDR3aa: CASSLGPLGQETQYF

v_gene: TRBV3-1
j_gene: TRBJ2-7
CDR3aa: CASSLLAGVAHEQYF

v_gene: TRBV20-1
j_gene: TRBJ2-7
CDR3aa: CSAREGNGFYEQYF

v_gene: TRBV5-1
j_gene: TRBJ2-2
CDR3aa: CASSLFWDRNTGELFF

v_gene: TRBV12-3/TRBV12-4
j_gene: TRBJ2-1
CDR3aa: CASISGTSGAYNEQFF

v_gene: TRBV29-1
j_gene: TRBJ2-7
CDR3aa: CSVVLASGRYEQYF

v_gene: TRBV9
j_gene: TRBJ2-5
CDR3aa: CASSAGHPQETQYF